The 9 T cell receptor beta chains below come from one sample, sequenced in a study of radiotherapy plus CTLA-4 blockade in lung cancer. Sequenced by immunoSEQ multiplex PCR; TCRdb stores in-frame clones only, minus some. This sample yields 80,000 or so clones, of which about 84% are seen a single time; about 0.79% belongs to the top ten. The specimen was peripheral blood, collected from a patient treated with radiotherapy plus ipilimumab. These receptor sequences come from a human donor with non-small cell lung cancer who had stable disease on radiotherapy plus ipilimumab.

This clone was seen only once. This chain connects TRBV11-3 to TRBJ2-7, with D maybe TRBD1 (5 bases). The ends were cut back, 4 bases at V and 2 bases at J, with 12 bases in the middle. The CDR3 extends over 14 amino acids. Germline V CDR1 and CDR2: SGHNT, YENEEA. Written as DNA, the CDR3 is TGTGCCAGCAGCTACGGACATCGAGCCTACGAGCAGTACTTC. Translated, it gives CASSYGHRAYEQYF.

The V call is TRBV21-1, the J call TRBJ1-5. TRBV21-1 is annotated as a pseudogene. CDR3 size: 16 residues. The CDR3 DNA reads TGTGCCAGCAGCAAAAGTCGTAGGGTTGGAAGTCAGCCCCAGCATTTT. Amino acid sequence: CASSKSRRVGSQPQHF.

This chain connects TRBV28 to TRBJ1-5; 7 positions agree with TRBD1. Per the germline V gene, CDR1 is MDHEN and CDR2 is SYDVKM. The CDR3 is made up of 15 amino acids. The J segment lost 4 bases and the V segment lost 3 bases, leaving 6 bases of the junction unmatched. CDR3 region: CASSFLDRRNQPQHF. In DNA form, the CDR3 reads TGTGCCAGCAGTTTTCTGGACAGGCGGAATCAGCCCCAGCATTTT. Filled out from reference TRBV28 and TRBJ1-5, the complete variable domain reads DVKVTQSSRYLVKRTGEKVFLECVQDMDHENMFWYRQDPGLGLRLIYFSYDVKMKEKGDIPEGYSVSREKKERFSLILESASTNQTSMYLCASSFLDRRNQPQHFGDGTRLSIL.

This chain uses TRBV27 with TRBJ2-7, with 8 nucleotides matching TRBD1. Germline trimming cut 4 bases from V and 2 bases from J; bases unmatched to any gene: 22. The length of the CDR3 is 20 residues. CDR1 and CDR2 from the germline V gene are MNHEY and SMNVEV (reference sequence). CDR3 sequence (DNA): TGTGCCAGCAGTTCTCGTATCTCCGTCTTGGGACAGGAGATTCCCTACGAGCAGTACTTC. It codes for CASSSRISVLGQEIPYEQYF.

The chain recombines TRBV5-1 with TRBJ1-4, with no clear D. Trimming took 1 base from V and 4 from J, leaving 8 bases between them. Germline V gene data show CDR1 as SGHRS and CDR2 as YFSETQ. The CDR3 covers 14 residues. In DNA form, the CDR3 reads TGCGCCAGCAGCTTGACCCTGGATAATGAAAAACTGTTTTTT. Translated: CASSLTLDNEKLFF.

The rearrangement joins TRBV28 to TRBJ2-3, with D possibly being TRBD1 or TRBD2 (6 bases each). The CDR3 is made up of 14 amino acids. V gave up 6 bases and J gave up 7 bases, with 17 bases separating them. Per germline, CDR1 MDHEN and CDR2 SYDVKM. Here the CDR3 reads CASRGGVRGNTQYF. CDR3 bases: TGTGCCAGCAGAGGAGGGGTCAGGGGAAATACGCAGTATTTT.

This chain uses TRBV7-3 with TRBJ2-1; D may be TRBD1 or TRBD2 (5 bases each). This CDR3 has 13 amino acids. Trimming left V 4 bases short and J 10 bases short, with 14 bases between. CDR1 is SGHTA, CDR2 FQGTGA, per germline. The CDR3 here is CASSWGPQGEQFF. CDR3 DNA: TGTGCCAGCAGCTGGGGACCCCAGGGCGAGCAGTTCTTC.

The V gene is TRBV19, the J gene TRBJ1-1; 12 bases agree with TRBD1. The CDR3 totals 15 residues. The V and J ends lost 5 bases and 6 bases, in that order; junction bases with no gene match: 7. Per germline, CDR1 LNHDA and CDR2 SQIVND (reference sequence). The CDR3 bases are TGTGCCAGTAGTCCTCGGGACAGGGGGCGTCCTGAAGCTTTCTTT. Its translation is CASSPRDRGRPEAFF. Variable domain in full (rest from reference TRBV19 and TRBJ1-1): DGGITQSPKYLFRKEGQNVTLSCEQNLNHDAMYWYRQDPGQGLRLIYYSQIVNDFQKGDIAEGYSVSREKKESFPLTVTSAQKNPTAFYLCASSPRDRGRPEAFFGQGTRLTVV.

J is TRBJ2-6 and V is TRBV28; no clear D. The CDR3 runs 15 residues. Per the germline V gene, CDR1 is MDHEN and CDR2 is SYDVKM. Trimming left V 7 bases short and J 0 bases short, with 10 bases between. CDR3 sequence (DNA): TGTGCCAGCACCCACGGGCTCTCTGGGGCCAACGTCCTGACTTTC. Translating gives CASTHGLSGANVLTF.